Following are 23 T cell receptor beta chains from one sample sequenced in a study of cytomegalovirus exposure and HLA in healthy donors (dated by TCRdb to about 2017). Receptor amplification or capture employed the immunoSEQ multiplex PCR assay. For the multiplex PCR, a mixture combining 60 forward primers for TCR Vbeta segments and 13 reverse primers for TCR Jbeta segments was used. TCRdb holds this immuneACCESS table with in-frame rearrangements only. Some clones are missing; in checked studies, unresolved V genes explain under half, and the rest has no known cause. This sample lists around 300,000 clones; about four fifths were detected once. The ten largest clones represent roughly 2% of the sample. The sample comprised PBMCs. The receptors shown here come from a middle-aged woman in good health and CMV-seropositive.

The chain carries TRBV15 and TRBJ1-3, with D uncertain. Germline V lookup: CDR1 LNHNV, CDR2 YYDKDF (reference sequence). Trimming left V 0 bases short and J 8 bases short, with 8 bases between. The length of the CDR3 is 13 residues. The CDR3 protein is CATSRDPSDTIYF. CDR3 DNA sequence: TGTGCCACCAGCAGAGATCCCTCGGACACCATATATTTT.

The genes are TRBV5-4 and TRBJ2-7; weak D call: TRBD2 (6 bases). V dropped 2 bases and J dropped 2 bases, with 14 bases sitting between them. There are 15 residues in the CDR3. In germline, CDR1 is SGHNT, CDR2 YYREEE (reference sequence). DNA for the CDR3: TGTGCCAGCAGCTTCTCGGGAGTCCCTCCCTACGAGCAGTACTTC. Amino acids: CASSFSGVPPYEQYF.

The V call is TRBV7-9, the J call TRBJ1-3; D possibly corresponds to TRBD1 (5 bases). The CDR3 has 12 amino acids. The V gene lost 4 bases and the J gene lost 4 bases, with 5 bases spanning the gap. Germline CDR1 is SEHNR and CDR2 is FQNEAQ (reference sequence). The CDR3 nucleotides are TGTGCCAGCAGCTACAGGGGAAACACCATATATTTT. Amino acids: CASSYRGNTIYF.

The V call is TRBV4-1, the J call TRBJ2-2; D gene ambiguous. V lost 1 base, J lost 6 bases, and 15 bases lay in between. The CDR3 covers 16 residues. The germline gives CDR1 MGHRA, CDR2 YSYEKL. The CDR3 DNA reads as TGCGCCAGCAGCCAAGTATTGAGTCTAGAGGCCGGGGAGCTGTTTTTT. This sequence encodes CASSQVLSLEAGELFF.

The CDR3 protein is CASSVDLAGVLSDTQYF. CDR3 in DNA: TGTGCCAGCAGCGTCGACCTAGCGGGAGTTCTCTCGGATACGCAGTATTTT. V is TRBV9 and J is TRBJ2-3, with 10 bases identical to TRBD2. The length of the CDR3 is 17 residues. Germline-derived CDR1 and CDR2 are SGDLS and YYNGEE. With 2 bases clipped from V and 6 bases from J, the junction kept 12 bases outside the gene matches.

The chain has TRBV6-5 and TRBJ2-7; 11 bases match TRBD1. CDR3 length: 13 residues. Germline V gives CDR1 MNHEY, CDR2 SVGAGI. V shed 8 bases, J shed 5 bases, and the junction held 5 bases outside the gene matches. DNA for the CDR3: TGTGCCAGCTTTGGACAGGGGGCCCACGAGCAGTACTTC. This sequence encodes CASFGQGAHEQYF.

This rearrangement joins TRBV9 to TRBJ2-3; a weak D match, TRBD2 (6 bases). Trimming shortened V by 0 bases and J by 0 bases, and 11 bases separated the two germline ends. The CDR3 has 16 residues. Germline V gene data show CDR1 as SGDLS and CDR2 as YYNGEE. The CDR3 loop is CASSVVSGSSTDTQYF. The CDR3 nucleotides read TGTGCCAGCAGCGTAGTATCCGGGAGTAGCACAGATACGCAGTATTTT.

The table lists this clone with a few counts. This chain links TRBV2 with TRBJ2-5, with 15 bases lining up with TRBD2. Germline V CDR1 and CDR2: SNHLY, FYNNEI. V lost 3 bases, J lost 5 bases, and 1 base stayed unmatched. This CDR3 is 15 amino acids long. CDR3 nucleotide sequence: TGTGCCAGCAGTGATGGACTAGCGGGAGGGGAGACCCAGTACTTC. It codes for CASSDGLAGGETQYF.

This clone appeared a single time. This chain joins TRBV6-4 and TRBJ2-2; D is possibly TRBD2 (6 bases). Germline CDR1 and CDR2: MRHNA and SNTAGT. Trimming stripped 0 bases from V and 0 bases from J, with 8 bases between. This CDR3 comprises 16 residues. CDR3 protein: CASSDSGRSNTGELFF. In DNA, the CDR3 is TGTGCCAGCAGTGACTCAGGGAGGTCGAACACCGGGGAGCTGTTTTTT.

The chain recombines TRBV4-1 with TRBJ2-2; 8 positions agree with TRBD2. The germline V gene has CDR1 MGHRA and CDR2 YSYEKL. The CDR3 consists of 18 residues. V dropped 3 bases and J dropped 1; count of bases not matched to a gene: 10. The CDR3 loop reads CASSQETSEGGNTGELFF. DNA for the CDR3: TGCGCCAGCAGCCAGGAGACTAGCGAAGGTGGGAACACCGGGGAGCTGTTTTTT.

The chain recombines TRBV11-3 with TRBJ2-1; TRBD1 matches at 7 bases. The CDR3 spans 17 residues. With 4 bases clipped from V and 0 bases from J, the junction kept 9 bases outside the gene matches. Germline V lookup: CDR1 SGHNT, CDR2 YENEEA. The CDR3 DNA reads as TGTGCCAGCAGCTCTCCGGGACAGTGGAGCTCCTACAATGAGCAGTTCTTC. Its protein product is CASSSPGQWSSYNEQFF.

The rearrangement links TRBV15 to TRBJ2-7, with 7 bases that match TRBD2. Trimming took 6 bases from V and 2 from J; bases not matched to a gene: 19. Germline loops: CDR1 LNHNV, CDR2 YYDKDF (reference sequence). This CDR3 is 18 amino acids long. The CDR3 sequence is CATSSVSGASGVTYEQYF. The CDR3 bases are TGTGCCACCAGTAGCGTTTCCGGGGCTAGCGGAGTAACCTACGAGCAGTACTTC.

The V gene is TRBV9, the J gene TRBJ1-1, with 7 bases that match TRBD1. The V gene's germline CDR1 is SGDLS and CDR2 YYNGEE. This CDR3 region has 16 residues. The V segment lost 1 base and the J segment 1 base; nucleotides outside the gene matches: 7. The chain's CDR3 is CASSVYPGQTNTEAFF. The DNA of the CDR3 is TGTGCCAGCAGCGTATACCCGGGACAGACGAACACTGAAGCTTTCTTT.

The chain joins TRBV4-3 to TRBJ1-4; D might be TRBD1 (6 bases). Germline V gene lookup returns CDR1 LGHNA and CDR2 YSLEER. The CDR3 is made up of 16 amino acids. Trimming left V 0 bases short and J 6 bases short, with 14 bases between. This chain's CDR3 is CASSQDRTASYEKLFF. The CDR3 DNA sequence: TGCGCCAGCAGCCAAGATCGGACAGCCTCTTATGAAAAACTGTTTTTT.

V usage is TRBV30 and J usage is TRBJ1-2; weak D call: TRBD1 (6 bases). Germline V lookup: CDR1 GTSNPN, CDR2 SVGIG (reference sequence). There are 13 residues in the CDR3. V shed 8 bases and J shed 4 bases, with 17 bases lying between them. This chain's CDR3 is CARRTGITYGYTF. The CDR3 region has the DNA TGTGCCCGAAGAACAGGGATAACCTATGGCTACACCTTC. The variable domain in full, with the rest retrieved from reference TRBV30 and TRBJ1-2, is SQTIHQWPATLVQPVGSPLSLECTVEGTSNPNLYWYRQAAGRGLQLLFYSVGIGQISSEVPQNLSASRPQDRQFILSSKKLLLSDSGFYLCARRTGITYGYTFGSGTRLTVV.

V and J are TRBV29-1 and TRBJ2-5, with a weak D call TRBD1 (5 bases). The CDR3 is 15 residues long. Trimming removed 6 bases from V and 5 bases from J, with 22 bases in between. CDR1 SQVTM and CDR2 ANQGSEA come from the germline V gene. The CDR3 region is CSVHPRQGVWETQYF. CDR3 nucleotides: TGCAGCGTCCACCCCCGGCAGGGTGTGTGGGAGACCCAGTACTTC.

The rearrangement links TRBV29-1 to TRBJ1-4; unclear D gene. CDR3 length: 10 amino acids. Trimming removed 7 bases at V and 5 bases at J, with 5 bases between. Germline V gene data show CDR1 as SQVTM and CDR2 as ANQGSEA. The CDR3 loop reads CSAGNEKLFF. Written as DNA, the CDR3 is TGCAGCGCCGGGAATGAAAAACTGTTTTTT.

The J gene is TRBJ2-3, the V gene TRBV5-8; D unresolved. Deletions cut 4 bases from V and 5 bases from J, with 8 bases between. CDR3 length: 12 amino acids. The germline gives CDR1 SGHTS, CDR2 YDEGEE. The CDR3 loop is CASSIVLDTQYF. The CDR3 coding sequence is TGTGCCAGCAGCATTGTCCTAGATACGCAGTATTTT.

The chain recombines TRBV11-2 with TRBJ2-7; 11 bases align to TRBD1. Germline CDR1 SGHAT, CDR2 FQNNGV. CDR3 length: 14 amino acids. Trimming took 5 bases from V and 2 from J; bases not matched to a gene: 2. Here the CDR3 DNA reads TGTGCCAGCAGCAGGGGACAGGGGGCCTACGAGCAGTACTTC. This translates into CASSRGQGAYEQYF.

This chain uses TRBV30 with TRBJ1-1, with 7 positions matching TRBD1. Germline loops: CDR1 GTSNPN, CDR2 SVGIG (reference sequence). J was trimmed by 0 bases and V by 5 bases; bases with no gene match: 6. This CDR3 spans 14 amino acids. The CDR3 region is CAWARGGMNTEAFF. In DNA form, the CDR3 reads TGTGCCTGGGCCCGAGGGGGCATGAACACTGAAGCTTTCTTT.

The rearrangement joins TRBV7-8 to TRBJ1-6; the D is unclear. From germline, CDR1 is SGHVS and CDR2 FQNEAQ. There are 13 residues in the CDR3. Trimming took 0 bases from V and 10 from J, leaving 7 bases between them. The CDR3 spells CASSLAEKSPLHF. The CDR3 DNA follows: TGTGCCAGCAGCTTAGCAGAGAAGTCACCCCTCCACTTT.

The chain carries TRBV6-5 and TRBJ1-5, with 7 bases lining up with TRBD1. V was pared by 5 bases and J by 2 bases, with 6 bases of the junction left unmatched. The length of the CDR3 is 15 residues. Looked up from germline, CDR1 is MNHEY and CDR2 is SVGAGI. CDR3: CASSTGALGNQPQHF. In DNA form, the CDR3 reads TGTGCCAGCAGTACAGGGGCCCTAGGCAATCAGCCCCAGCATTTT.

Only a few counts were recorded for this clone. CDR3 DNA: TGTGCCAGCTCACCACCCGAGACCTACGAGCAGTACTTC. This codes for CASSPPETYEQYF. The chain uses TRBV18 and TRBJ2-7; unclear D gene. Germline values: CDR1 KGHSH, CDR2 LQKENI. There are 13 residues in the CDR3. Trimming stripped 0 bases from V and 2 bases from J, with 5 bases between.